This TCR beta chain was identified in a study of T cells in Graves' hyperthyroidism and ophthalmopathy. This clonotype has a handful of counts. Its target is unknown. Template material for amplifying TCR beta CDR3 regions consisted of RNA transcripts. HTBI primers were employed in a first-round RT-PCR of the TCR CDR3. TCRdb re-called the multiplex PCR reads through MiXCR, storing one row per CDR3 protein. The repertoire holds 360,000 or so distinct CDR3 sequences, with 13% to 15% as singletons. Germline V gene sequence: CDR1 KGHDR, CDR2 SFDVKD. After removal of 6 bases from V and 1 base from J, the junction contained 2 bases not matched to a gene. There are 15 residues in the CDR3. Clinical symptoms, serum thyroxine, TRAb, thyroid ultrasound and orbital computed tomography established diagnosis. Points from the study as a whole: Before onset, ophthalmopathy was predicted by the model a median 6.5 months earlier. Researchers report that a 13 V-J model separated ophthalmopathy from stable hyperthyroidism. Peripheral blood also featured most of the thyroid clonotypes expanded above 0.001.

The chain has TRBV24-1 and TRBJ2-3, with TRBD2 identical over 11 bases. The sequencing sample was made of blood. This receptor was obtained from a woman aged 55 to 70 with Graves' ophthalmopathy. As DNA, the CDR3 is TGTGCCACCAGTCTACTAGCGGGAGGCACAGATACGCAGTATTTT. Protein product: CATSLLAGGTDTQYF.